A selection of T cell receptor beta chains follows, all from one sample in a study of T cell responses to AZD1222 COVID-19 vaccine. The repertoire was sequenced with immunoSEQ multiplex PCR; TCRdb's copy has only in-frame clones and lacks some. This sample has roughly 93,000 clones, with about 88% found just once. Sample: peripheral blood, taken on day 0 of AZD1222 vaccination. The receptor source for this set is an adult in good health. Both conserved end residues are trimmed from each CDR3.

j_gene,v_gene,CDR3aa
TRBJ1-1,TRBV4-1,ASSQRGQAANTEAF
TRBJ1-5,TRBV7-2,ASSLSEYQPQH
TRBJ2-7,TRBV19,ASSPDGTSGGYEQY
TRBJ1-2,TRBV6-2/TRBV6-3,ASSSSDREYT
TRBJ1-2,TRBV19,ASNRGLNYGYT
TRBJ1-1,TRBV5-1,ASSLAGIAEAF
TRBJ1-2,TRBV6-5,ASSIGTGET
TRBJ1-2,TRBV2,ASSGSRSPNYGYT
TRBJ2-2,TRBV13,ASSLGVRRSTGELF
TRBJ1-1,TRBV7-6,ASSLPNKNTEAF
TRBJ2-7,TRBV21-1,ASTKSEQY
TRBJ2-7,TRBV27,ASSPIGQGKGEQY
TRBJ1-2,TRBV7-2,ASSLDKTGTNYGYT
TRBJ2-7,TRBV5-6,ASSRTSGGAVYEQY
TRBJ1-2,TRBV7-8,ASSLGPDPSYGYT
TRBJ2-7,TRBV6-1,ASSEPPALGGPYEQY
TRBJ2-5,TRBV6-2/TRBV6-3,ASSYGVAEQETQY
TRBJ1-4,TRBV7-7,ASSRGLGTNEKLF
TRBJ1-1,TRBV5-1,ASSLGHRSQNTEAF
TRBJ2-7,TRBV9,ASSTGQGAYEQY
TRBJ1-3,TRBV30,AWNRGLTGLVGNTIY
TRBJ2-7,TRBV5-6,ASSIGQGGFGEQY
TRBJ2-2,TRBV25-1,ASSDPVQGWAGELF
TRBJ2-7,TRBV5-1,ASSLTGTSYEQY
TRBJ2-7,TRBV29-1,SVEIPDKLDEQY
TRBJ1-2,TRBV5-6,ASSPTGRYGYT
TRBJ1-5,TRBV7-2,ASSLDLLNQPQH
TRBJ2-5,TRBV4-1,ASSQKGAQETQY
TRBJ1-1,TRBV4-3,ASSQGGTGSTEAF
TRBJ1-1,TRBV30,AWSVKGAMNTEAF
TRBJ1-5,TRBV6-5,ASSRTGDSNQPQH
TRBJ2-1,TRBV10-1,ASSDPGTGGNEQF
TRBJ1-5,TRBV6-2/TRBV6-3,ASSLNRGVQPQH
TRBJ1-5,TRBV19,ASSITGGRGNQPQH
TRBJ2-2,TRBV6-5,ASRSKAARELF
TRBJ1-5,TRBV2,ASSEGHYQPQH
TRBJ1-5,TRBV27,ASSSTEYGQPQH
TRBJ2-7,TRBV19,ASSSEGQGQGEQY
TRBJ2-3,TRBV7-3,ASSGPGGPDTQY